This entry describes one T cell receptor beta chain. The data were obtained in a study of CD8 T cells in Susac syndrome. Study overall: Patients with Susac syndrome were therapy-naive, taking corticosteroids, with some also receiving intravenous immunoglobulin, or taking intravenous immunoglobulin alone at the time their blood was drawn.

The CDR3 covers 11 residues. Germline CDR1 MNHEY, CDR2 SVGAGI. The germline V and J ends were trimmed by 7 bases and 5 bases, with 6 bases remaining between them. Reverse transcription of about 0.45 to 1 ug RNA was carried out with random hexamers. TCRdb reprocessed the immunoSEQ multiplex PCR reads via MiXCR and lists one record per CDR3 protein. The sample holds 200,000 to 300,000 distinct CDR3 sequences; roughly 95% are singletons and the top ten take 0.095% to 0.12%. The genes are TRBV6-5 and TRBJ2-1, with D uncertain. This TCR came from a human donor with Susac syndrome. The sequenced sample consisted of CD4+ T cells from PBMCs. CDR3 region: CASTTNNEQFF. The CDR3 region has the DNA TGTGCCAGCACCACTAACAATGAGCAGTTCTTC.